Here is one T cell receptor beta chain with its context. Trimming removed 5 bases from V and 1 base from J; junction bases left unmatched: 3. From germline, CDR1 is SEHNR and CDR2 FQNEAQ (reference sequence). There are 14 residues in the CDR3. This sample is part of a study of cytomegalovirus exposure and HLA in healthy donors. The primer mix had 60 Vbeta and 13 Jbeta primers. TCRdb's table, derived via immunoSEQ multiplex PCR, lists solely in-frame clones and lacks some. Of roughly 80,000 clones listed, around 67% were seen once; the top ten hold about 6.9%. The chain joins TRBV7-9 to TRBJ2-5, with 8 bases fitting TRBD2. The TCR comes from a woman in her fifties or sixties in good health and CMV-seropositive. Sequencing was carried out using PBMCs. This CDR3 is CASSMSGGQETQYF. CDR3 bases: TGTGCCAGCAGCATGAGCGGGGGCCAAGAGACCCAGTACTTC.